This T cell receptor (beta chain) was documented in a study of blood T cell repertoires in COVID-19. For the study at large: There were acute and convalescent COVID-19 samples, and they came from the United States, Italy and Spain. Sources were T cells, B-cell-depleted T cells, or PBMCs; the material itself was cDNA or gDNA.

The CDR3 is made up of 16 amino acids. Germline V gene sequence: CDR1 SGHRS, CDR2 YFSETQ. V trimming: 4 bases; J trimming: 6 bases; junction bases outside the gene matches: 11. How the authors handled the data: Estimated nucleated cell counts came from reference gene primer amplification. The method was immunoSEQ multiplex PCR; TCRdb's version includes in-frame clones alone and lacks a portion of them. The V and J calls and clone size are taken from that table; D and trimming were inferred from the DNA. The table has some 29,000 clones, around nine tenths seen once. The sequence came from a human donor in a cohort sampled during active COVID-19. This chain uses TRBV5-1 with TRBJ2-2, with TRBD2 matching over 8 bases. Material for sequencing was peripheral blood. Written as DNA, the CDR3 is TGCGCCAGCAGCCCGGGGGGGACAACTTTTGCCGGGGAGCTGTTTTTT. It translates to CASSPGGTTFAGELFF.